The present entry profiles one TCR beta chain with its context. This clone's antigen is unknown. The record has no base qualities; no much larger clone is one base away. Deletion took 2 bases off V and 6 bases off J, with a span of 14 bases between the germline ends. Via the germline V gene (reference sequence), CDR1 is GTSNPN and CDR2 SVGIG. From its cysteine to its phenylalanine, the CDR3 spans 13 amino acids. The DNA shown is the 39-base CDR3, in frame from base 1. The sample originates from a study of shared T cell receptors in the human thymus (dated by TCRdb to the early 2020s). About the study as a whole: The study examined how self-reactive, shared T-cell receptor alpha chains are generated in the human thymus.

The library was prepared using the immunoSEQ multiplex PCR assay. The source is immuneACCESS, and TCRdb retained only in-frame sequences with V and J called. Part of the clones is not carried over; for the studies checked, unresolved V genes explain less than half of this, and the remainder is unexplained. The sample has hundreds of thousands of clones on record, around 87% of them singletons. The ten largest make up over 0.008% of the sample. This sample was shared with a second study, whose subject was human thymus T cells. According to the second study: The donors were immunologically healthy infants in Finland who had open corrective cardiac surgery for congenital heart defects. Thymus tissue was obtained as surgical resects removed during corrective cardiac surgery. V and J gene segment usage appeared biased in both thymic and peripheral blood repertoires. The related research found that thymic TCR repertoires overlapped highly between unrelated individuals. The study characterized TCR alpha and beta repertoires from about 8 infant thymus samples and four related peripheral blood samples. Donor ages ranged from about 6 to 244 days, and the cohort comprised six or seven male and a couple of female infants. After being mechanically released from the tissue, thymocytes were kept at -70 degrees C in pellets of about 9-32 million cells. A QIAsymphony instrument was used to extract genomic DNA from frozen cell pellets. Using the immunoSEQ multiplex PCR assay, the TCRB and TCRAD loci were amplified from a standardized quantity of quality-controlled genomic DNA. The amplicons spanned the V(D)J region and were long enough to cover the CDR3 and allow V and J genes to be identified. Through the commercial immunoSEQ service, the amplicons were sequenced on an Illumina platform. Primer bias and sequencing errors were corrected as previously described, and TCRAD and TCRB definitions were based on the IMGT database. The repertoires were analysed using immunoSEQ Analyzer 3.0 and VDJTools for basic statistics, V/J segment usage, diversity estimates, rarefaction and pairwise overlap. Chao1, ChaoE, Efron-Thisted, Shannon and inverse Simpson indices were used to estimate diversity, which was also estimated on datasets down-sampled to the smallest sample. For repertoire overlap, CDR3 nucleotide sequence, V gene and J gene had to match strictly, and clustering was done by Jaccard-based multidimensional scaling. On average, thymus samples gave 750,000 to 1,000,000 unique TCRB clonotypes, whereas blood samples gave around 84,000.

Sequencing input: thymocytes. Recombination linked TRBV30 to TRBJ2-7; TRBD1 could be the D gene, as 5 bases match. This clonotype was sampled from a boy under three years old with a congenital heart defect. Donor details come from another sample of the same person, matched by shared clones. The CDR3 reads CAWSSGKGLEQYF. The sequenced DNA: TGTGCCTGGAGTTCTGGGAAGGGGCTCGAGCAGTACTTC.